Listed below are T cell receptor beta chains from one sample, sequenced in a study of OX40 agonist ivuxolimab in advanced cancers. Profiled with immunoSEQ multiplex PCR; TCRdb holds only in-frame clones, not every one. Found here are 70,000 to 75,000 clones, roughly 90% of them singletons; the top ten hold roughly 0.44%. The material sequenced was CD4+ or CD8+ T cells sorted from blood, taken in a trial of the OX40 agonist ivuxolimab. These TCRs come from an adult with an advanced solid tumor such as melanoma, head and neck, liver or kidney cancer. CDR3s include the opening cysteine and the closing phenylalanine or tryptophan. D genes are given only for firm matches. Clone size is stated in some rows and not others, as once, few, many or a class when expanded.

TRBJ2-1 TRBV6-5 . . CASSRLVTQLDEQFF TGTGCCAGCAGTCGACTAGTCACCCAATTGGATGAGCAGTTCTTC
TRBJ2-2 TRBV7-2 TRBD1 . CASSLTGGNGELFF TGTGCCAGCAGCTTAACAGGGGGCAACGGGGAGCTGTTTTTT
TRBJ2-7 TRBV10-3 . . CAISSRGLTYEQYF TGTGCCATCAGTAGCAGGGGTTTGACCTACGAGCAGTACTTC
TRBJ2-2 TRBV7-2 TRBD2 . CASSLGPRTSGPGELFF TGTGCCAGCAGCTTAGGCCCACGAACTAGCGGGCCTGGGGAGCTGTTTTTT
TRBJ2-1 TRBV11-2 TRBD2 . CASSLNPRLAGNEQFF TGTGCCAGCAGCTTAAACCCTAGACTAGCGGGCAATGAGCAGTTCTTC
TRBJ2-5 TRBV27 . . CASSRWGAGQETQYF TGTGCCAGCAGCCGTTGGGGGGCTGGGCAAGAGACCCAGTACTTC
TRBJ2-7 TRBV7-9 TRBD2 . CASSLVLGTSNEQYF TGTGCCAGCAGCTTAGTTCTCGGGACTAGTAACGAGCAGTACTTC
TRBJ1-4 TRBV19 . . CATSGVRGEKLFF TGTGCCACCTCCGGGGTCCGGGGGGAAAAACTGTTTTTT
TRBJ2-1 TRBV25-1 TRBD2 . CASSGGSSGIPHNEQFF TGTGCCAGCAGTGGTGGGAGTAGCGGGATACCTCACAATGAGCAGTTCTTC
TRBJ2-1 TRBV30 . . CAWAMLGNEQFF TGTGCCTGGGCAATGTTGGGGAATGAGCAGTTCTTC
TRBJ2-3 TRBV7-2 TRBD2 . CASSLAPLAGANTQYF TGTGCCAGCAGCTTAGCTCCCCTAGCGGGAGCAAATACGCAGTATTTT
TRBJ1-1 TRBV5-5 . . CASSFGLNTEAFF TGTGCCAGCAGCTTCGGGTTGAACACTGAAGCTTTCTTT
TRBJ2-1 TRBV5-8 TRBD1 few CASSLGDRGNSYNEQFF TGTGCCAGCAGCTTGGGGGACAGGGGTAACTCCTACAATGAGCAGTTCTTC
TRBJ2-2 TRBV5-5 TRBD2 . CASSRWTSGSSGELFF TGTGCCAGCAGCCGGTGGACTAGCGGTTCCAGCGGGGAGCTGTTTTTT
TRBJ1-1 TRBV2 TRBD1 . CASSLRTEGARGTEAFF TGTGCCAGCAGTTTACGAACCGAGGGGGCGAGGGGCACTGAAGCTTTCTTT
TRBJ2-5 TRBV5-1 . . CASSLAGAAAIETQYF TGCGCCAGCAGCTTGGCCGGGGCCGCCGCTATAGAGACCCAGTACTTC
TRBJ1-1 TRBV5-1 TRBD1 few CASSLEGANTEAFF TGCGCCAGCAGCTTGGAGGGGGCGAACACTGAAGCTTTCTTT
TRBJ2-1 TRBV7-8 TRBD2 . CASSLGTSGSYNEQFF TGTGCCAGCAGCTTAGGAACTAGCGGGAGCTACAATGAGCAGTTCTTC
TRBJ2-5 TRBV19 TRBD2 . CASSIGFRAGEETQYF TGTGCCAGTAGTATAGGGTTCCGGGCGGGAGAGGAGACCCAGTACTTC
TRBJ1-2 TRBV5-5 TRBD1 once CASSLALDREGSVYTF TGTGCCAGCAGCTTGGCCCTGGACAGGGAAGGAAGTGTCTACACCTTC
TRBJ2-6 TRBV7-6 . . CASSPQASSGANVLTF TGTGCCAGCAGCCCGCAGGCGAGCTCTGGGGCCAACGTCCTGACTTTC
TRBJ2-2 TRBV10-1 . . CASSENDDRGELFF TGCGCCAGCAGTGAGAACGACGACCGCGGGGAGCTGTTTTTT
TRBJ2-3 TRBV5-4 TRBD2 . CASSHDQAGSTDTQYF TGTGCCAGCAGCCACGATCAAGCGGGAAGCACAGATACGCAGTATTTT
TRBJ1-5 TRBV2 . . CASSVYPNQPQHF TGTGCCAGCAGTGTCTACCCCAATCAGCCCCAGCATTTT